Shown below are 5 T cell receptor beta chains from a single sample sequenced in a study of identical twins. MiXCR, applied by TCRdb to the 5' RACE reads, yields one record per CDR3 protein. The sample records about 470,000 distinct CDR3 sequences, about 24% being singletons. These same records also appear under a second study, on T cells expressing NK-cell markers.

The sequenced sample was CD4+ T cells sorted from blood. The source of these receptors is a woman younger than 35 in good health.

A few counts support this clonotype. CDR3 protein: CASRDRTGNEQFF. The CDR3 DNA reads TGTGCCAGCAGGGACAGGACAGGTAATGAGCAGTTCTTC. The chain joins TRBV6-2 or TRBV6-3 to TRBJ2-1, with TRBD1 identical over 7 bases. The germline V gene encodes CDR1 MNHEY and CDR2 SVGEGT. The V segment lost 6 bases and the J segment 7 bases; nucleotides outside the gene matches: 6. The CDR3 has 13 amino acids.

The chain recombines TRBV2 with TRBJ1-1; a weak D match, TRBD1 (6 bases). The CDR3 runs 13 residues. Germline CDR1 reads SNHLY; CDR2 reads FYNNEI. Trimming shortened V by 7 bases and J by 4 bases, and 13 bases separated the two germline ends. The CDR3, as DNA: TGTGCCAGCAAAACAGGGCCTCTCACTGAAGCTTTCTTT. Amino acids: CASKTGPLTEAFF. The full variable domain, with the rest looked up from reference TRBV2 and TRBJ1-1, is EPEVTQTPSHQVTQMGQEVILRCVPISNHLYFYWYRQILGQKVEFLVSFYNNEISEKSEIFDDQFSVERPDGSNFTLKIRSTKLEDSAMYFCASKTGPLTEAFFGQGTRLTVV.

The chain joins TRBV20-1 to TRBJ1-5, with D uncertain. The V gene's germline CDR1 is DFQATT and CDR2 SNEGSKA (reference sequence). The length of the CDR3 is 12 residues. V lost 3 bases, J lost 5 bases, and 8 bases lay in between. The CDR3 sequence: CSASGRHQPQHF. CDR3 nucleotides: TGCAGTGCTAGCGGGCGGCATCAGCCCCAGCATTTT.

V is TRBV30 and J is TRBJ2-7; 7 nucleotides match TRBD2. Per the germline V gene, CDR1 is GTSNPN and CDR2 is SVGIG (reference sequence). The CDR3 has 15 residues. The V gene end was trimmed by 0 bases and the J gene end by 3 bases; junction bases not matched to a gene: 8. The CDR3 protein is CAWSVGLAAVYEQYF. DNA for the CDR3: TGTGCCTGGAGTGTTGGTCTAGCGGCCGTCTACGAGCAGTACTTC.

This clonotype was seen a few times. This chain links TRBV20-1 with TRBJ2-1, with D unresolved. V dropped 3 bases and J dropped 1 base, with 4 bases sitting between them. Germline V gene sequence: CDR1 DFQATT, CDR2 SNEGSKA (reference sequence). This CDR3 comprises 12 residues. Written as DNA, the CDR3 is TGCAGTGCTAGGATATCCTACAATGAGCAGTTCTTC. Translation gives CSARISYNEQFF.